These T cell receptor beta chains were read from a single sample in a study of CD8+CD57+ T cells in acquired aplastic anemia. Using its own MiXCR run on the reads, TCRdb lists one record per CDR3 protein. Of 55,000 to 80,000 distinct CDR3 sequences listed, around half are singletons. The source material was sorted CD4+, CD8+, or CD8+CD57+ T cells (not recorded which) from PBMCs. Receptor source: a human donor in good health, serving as a control. The CDR3 runs from the conserved cysteine through the conserved F or W. The order of the fields is J gene, D gene, clone size, V gene, CDR3 DNA, CDR3 protein. A D gene is named only where the DNA matches it firmly. Clone size is stated in some rows and not others, as once, few, many or a class when expanded.

J gene: TRBJ2-5; D gene: TRBD1; clone size: NA; V gene: TRBV29-1; CDR3 DNA: TGCAGCGTTGAAGTTTCCTGGACAGGGGGCGGGGAGACCCAGTACTTC; CDR3 protein: CSVEVSWTGGGETQYF
J gene: TRBJ2-7; D gene: NA; clone size: NA; V gene: TRBV5-1; CDR3 DNA: TGCGCCAGCAGCTTATGGGGTCGAACCCGCGAGCAGTACTTC; CDR3 protein: CASSLWGRTREQYF
J gene: TRBJ1-2; D gene: NA; clone size: few; V gene: TRBV24-1; CDR3 DNA: TGTGCCACCAGCGGGGACAACTCAGTCTATGGCTACACCTTC; CDR3 protein: CATSGDNSVYGYTF
J gene: TRBJ2-1; D gene: TRBD2; clone size: NA; V gene: TRBV9; CDR3 DNA: TGTGCCAGCAGCGTAGCTCGGGCTAGCGGCTACAATGAGCAGTTCTTC; CDR3 protein: CASSVARASGYNEQFF
J gene: TRBJ1-2; D gene: NA; clone size: NA; V gene: TRBV4-1; CDR3 DNA: TGCGCCAGCAGCCAAACACAAGTGAGACCGATCTATGGCTACACCTTC; CDR3 protein: CASSQTQVRPIYGYTF
J gene: TRBJ1-1; D gene: NA; clone size: NA; V gene: TRBV19; CDR3 DNA: TGTGCCAGTAGTATTTCTACAGGGCGCACTGAAGCTTTCTTT; CDR3 protein: CASSISTGRTEAFF
J gene: TRBJ1-2; D gene: NA; clone size: NA; V gene: TRBV29-1; CDR3 DNA: TGCAGCGTTGATCCAGGCTATGGCTACACCTTC; CDR3 protein: CSVDPGYGYTF
J gene: TRBJ2-7; D gene: NA; clone size: NA; V gene: TRBV19; CDR3 DNA: TGTGCCAGTAGTAGAGGACCAGTCTACGAGCAGTACTTC; CDR3 protein: CASSRGPVYEQYF
J gene: TRBJ2-1; D gene: TRBD2; clone size: many; V gene: TRBV30; CDR3 DNA: TGTGCCCTAGCTGCGGGAGGGGTCAATGAGCAGTTCTTC; CDR3 protein: CALAAGGVNEQFF
J gene: TRBJ2-7; D gene: TRBD1; clone size: medium-sized; V gene: TRBV10-2; CDR3 DNA: TGCGCCAGCAGTGAGTCCTCCCGGGACAGGGTCGTATACGAGCAGTACTTC; CDR3 protein: CASSESSRDRVVYEQYF
J gene: TRBJ1-4; D gene: TRBD1; clone size: many; V gene: TRBV16; CDR3 DNA: TGTGCCAGCAGCCAATTCGCAGGGGGCAGTGAAAAACTGTTTTTT; CDR3 protein: CASSQFAGGSEKLFF
J gene: TRBJ2-1; D gene: TRBD2; clone size: many; V gene: TRBV4-1; CDR3 DNA: TGCGCCAGCAGCCCCTTGGGTAGCGGGGGCTACAATGAGCAGTTCTTC; CDR3 protein: CASSPLGSGGYNEQFF
J gene: TRBJ1-3; D gene: NA; clone size: NA; V gene: TRBV20-1; CDR3 DNA: TGCAGTGCTCGAAACAGGGCGGAAGGAAACACCATATATTTT; CDR3 protein: CSARNRAEGNTIYF
J gene: TRBJ2-5; D gene: NA; clone size: many; V gene: TRBV30; CDR3 DNA: TGTGCCTGGAGAACGGAGGCACAAGAGACCCAGTACTTC; CDR3 protein: CAWRTEAQETQYF
J gene: TRBJ1-2; D gene: TRBD1; clone size: once; V gene: TRBV19; CDR3 DNA: TGTGCCAGTAGTCGACAGGGTTTGGGCGGCTACACCTTC; CDR3 protein: CASSRQGLGGYTF
J gene: TRBJ2-7; D gene: TRBD1; clone size: NA; V gene: TRBV27; CDR3 DNA: TGTGCCAGCAGTAGAGCGGGACAGGGGGCGTTTGACGAGCGGTACTTC; CDR3 protein: CASSRAGQGAFDERYF
J gene: TRBJ2-5; D gene: TRBD2; clone size: NA; V gene: TRBV10-3; CDR3 DNA: TGTGCCATCAGTCAGACTAGCGGGATTCAGCACTTC; CDR3 protein: CAISQTSGIQHF
J gene: TRBJ2-1; D gene: NA; clone size: few; V gene: TRBV7-6; CDR3 DNA: TGTGCCAGCAGCCCTTCTGCGTACAATGAGCAGTTCTTC; CDR3 protein: CASSPSAYNEQFF
J gene: TRBJ2-1; D gene: NA; clone size: medium-sized; V gene: TRBV7-9; CDR3 DNA: TGTGCCAGCAGCTCAGGGTACAATGAGCAGTTCTTC; CDR3 protein: CASSSGYNEQFF
J gene: TRBJ2-7; D gene: NA; clone size: few; V gene: TRBV2; CDR3 DNA: TGTGCCAGCAGTGACGAGCGAATCTACGAGCAGTACTTC; CDR3 protein: CASSDERIYEQYF
J gene: TRBJ2-1; D gene: NA; clone size: NA; V gene: TRBV4-1; CDR3 DNA: TGCTCCAGCAGCCAAGATCTCGGGCGCATCAATGAGCAGTTCTTC; CDR3 protein: CSSSQDLGRINEQFF
J gene: TRBJ2-7; D gene: NA; clone size: many; V gene: TRBV27; CDR3 DNA: TGTGCCAGCAGTTTAGTAGCATCTACCTACGAGCAGTACTTC; CDR3 protein: CASSLVASTYEQYF
J gene: TRBJ1-2; D gene: NA; clone size: NA; V gene: TRBV10-3; CDR3 DNA: TGTGCCATCAGGATCAGGGATAGCTATGGCTACACCTTC; CDR3 protein: CAIRIRDSYGYTF
J gene: TRBJ1-6; D gene: TRBD1; clone size: NA; V gene: TRBV4-1; CDR3 DNA: TGCACCAGCAACCGAGGCATGACAGGGCCCAATTCACCCCTCCACTTT; CDR3 protein: CTSNRGMTGPNSPLHF
J gene: TRBJ1-2; D gene: NA; clone size: medium-sized; V gene: TRBV29-1; CDR3 DNA: TGCAGCGTTGTCCCCCCTTATGGCGTCGGCTACACCTTC; CDR3 protein: CSVVPPYGVGYTF
J gene: TRBJ1-1; D gene: NA; clone size: NA; V gene: TRBV10-2; CDR3 DNA: TGCGCCAGCAGTGGGGGGTTGGCAGGGTACTCTGGAGCTTGCTTT; CDR3 protein: CASSGGLAGYSGACF
J gene: TRBJ1-1; D gene: NA; clone size: few; V gene: TRBV19; CDR3 DNA: TGTGCCAGTAACAGCCCCGGAGAAGCTTTCTTT; CDR3 protein: CASNSPGEAFF
J gene: TRBJ2-7; D gene: TRBD1; clone size: NA; V gene: TRBV29-1; CDR3 DNA: TGCAGGCGTCAGGGGGCAACCTACGAGCAGTACTTC; CDR3 protein: CRRQGATYEQYF
J gene: TRBJ1-6; D gene: TRBD1; clone size: NA; V gene: TRBV12-3/TRBV12-4; CDR3 DNA: TGTGCCAGTAAAGGGGGCAGATCACCCCTCCACTTT; CDR3 protein: CASKGGRSPLHF
J gene: TRBJ1-5; D gene: NA; clone size: NA; V gene: TRBV19; CDR3 DNA: TGTGCCAGTAGTATAGGGCCGATTAGCAATCAGCCCCAGCATTTT; CDR3 protein: CASSIGPISNQPQHF
J gene: TRBJ2-1; D gene: TRBD2; clone size: NA; V gene: TRBV2; CDR3 DNA: TGTGCCAGCAGGGTACTAGCGGGGGGGCCAGGTGAGCAGTTCTTC; CDR3 protein: CASRVLAGGPGEQFF
J gene: TRBJ1-2; D gene: NA; clone size: NA; V gene: TRBV7-9; CDR3 DNA: TGTGCCAGCAGCTTAGCTGGCGCCACCCATGGCTACACCTTC; CDR3 protein: CASSLAGATHGYTF
J gene: TRBJ1-2; D gene: NA; clone size: NA; V gene: TRBV7-8; CDR3 DNA: TGTGCCAGCAGCGCAGACTATGGCTACACCTTC; CDR3 protein: CASSADYGYTF
J gene: TRBJ2-4; D gene: NA; clone size: many; V gene: TRBV7-9; CDR3 DNA: TGTGCCACCGGTCCTCGACTAACCAAAAACATTCAGTACTTC; CDR3 protein: CATGPRLTKNIQYF
J gene: TRBJ2-3; D gene: TRBD2; clone size: NA; V gene: TRBV25-1; CDR3 DNA: TGTGCCAGCAGTCTGTCTCCAGGCGGGGGGGCCCCCGATACGCAGTATTTT; CDR3 protein: CASSLSPGGGAPDTQYF
J gene: TRBJ2-3; D gene: NA; clone size: NA; V gene: TRBV29-1; CDR3 DNA: TGCAGCGTTGAAAAGCAGGATATTGGTACGCAGTATTTT; CDR3 protein: CSVEKQDIGTQYF
J gene: TRBJ1-5; D gene: NA; clone size: once; V gene: TRBV20-1; CDR3 DNA: TGCAGTGCTAGTTCGGGCCAGCCCCAGCATTTT; CDR3 protein: CSASSGQPQHF
J gene: TRBJ2-7; D gene: NA; clone size: NA; V gene: TRBV4-3; CDR3 DNA: TGCGCCAGCAGCCAAGACATATACTACGAGCAGTACTTC; CDR3 protein: CASSQDIYYEQYF
J gene: TRBJ2-2; D gene: NA; clone size: NA; V gene: TRBV27; CDR3 DNA: TGTGCCAGCAGTTTCCGTGGGCCTGAAACCGGGGAGCTGTTTTTT; CDR3 protein: CASSFRGPETGELFF
J gene: TRBJ1-2; D gene: NA; clone size: many; V gene: TRBV3-1; CDR3 DNA: TGTGCCAGCAGCCAAGCCCGGGACTACCCTAGCTATGGCTACACCTTC; CDR3 protein: CASSQARDYPSYGYTF
J gene: TRBJ2-7; D gene: NA; clone size: NA; V gene: TRBV10-2; CDR3 DNA: TGCGCCAGCAGTGATCCCCAACTTGCCCACCTGTTCGAGCAGTACTTC; CDR3 protein: CASSDPQLAHLFEQYF
J gene: TRBJ2-5; D gene: TRBD2; clone size: NA; V gene: TRBV10-3; CDR3 DNA: TGTGCCATCAGTGAGTCGACCTCTAGCGGGTACCAAGAGACCCAGTACTTC; CDR3 protein: CAISESTSSGYQETQYF
J gene: TRBJ2-3; D gene: NA; clone size: many; V gene: TRBV6-2/TRBV6-3; CDR3 DNA: TGTGCCAGCAGTTCAACTCCGGGGACCCGAGGCGCAGATACGCAGTATTTT; CDR3 protein: CASSSTPGTRGADTQYF
J gene: TRBJ2-7; D gene: NA; clone size: NA; V gene: TRBV10-2; CDR3 DNA: TGCGCCAGCAGTGCCACAGGGACCCACGAGCAGTACTTC; CDR3 protein: CASSATGTHEQYF
J gene: TRBJ2-1; D gene: NA; clone size: many; V gene: TRBV9; CDR3 DNA: TGTGCCAGCAGCGGGGGGCCCTCACGGGAGGCTTATGGTGAGCAGTTCTTC; CDR3 protein: CASSGGPSREAYGEQFF
J gene: TRBJ2-7; D gene: NA; clone size: once; V gene: TRBV29-1; CDR3 DNA: TGCAGCGTTAGGTCCGGGACCTACGAGCAGTACTTC; CDR3 protein: CSVRSGTYEQYF